The rows below give T cell receptor beta chains drawn from one sample of a study of blood T cell repertoires in COVID-19. Profiled with immunoSEQ multiplex PCR; TCRdb holds only in-frame clones, not every one. The sample consists of about 350,000 clones, approximately 89% of them appearing once. Sequencing used peripheral blood. The receptors were gathered from a woman aged 55-75 years with COVID-19, enrolled during active disease. The CDR3 runs from the conserved cysteine through the conserved F or W. D genes are given only for firm matches. Clone size is not always given. Where it is, it says once, few, many or a class for expanded clones.

>TRBV6-5|TRBD1|.|13|TRBJ2-5
CASRAGGQETQYF
TGTGCCAGCAGGGCAGGGGGCCAAGAGACCCAGTACTTC
>TRBV11-2|.|.|14|TRBJ1-1
CASSRGLGNTEAFF
TGTGCCAGCAGCAGGGGACTGGGGAACACTGAAGCTTTCTTT
>TRBV7-2|.|.|16|TRBJ1-5
CASSLARGVGNQPQHF
TGTGCCAGCAGCTTGGCCCGCGGGGTGGGCAATCAGCCCCAGCATTTT
>TRBV14|.|.|13|TRBJ1-2
CASSQGGNYGYTF
TGTGCCAGCAGCCAGGGGGGTAACTATGGCTACACCTTC
>TRBV3-1/TRBV3-2|.|.|12|TRBJ2-2
CASRLTPGELFF
TGTGCCAGCAGACTCACCCCGGGGGAGCTGTTTTTT
>TRBV2|.|.|13|TRBJ1-2
CASSEWVGVGYTF
TGTGCCAGCAGTGAATGGGTAGGGGTTGGCTACACCTTC
>TRBV28|TRBD1|.|19|TRBJ1-3
CASRVGQGRRDHSGNTIYF
TGTGCCAGCAGAGTTGGACAGGGAAGAAGGGACCACTCTGGAAACACCATATATTTT
>TRBV6-5|TRBD1|.|15|TRBJ1-2
CASSYLGGQGTGYTF
TGTGCCAGCAGTTACTTAGGGGGACAGGGGACTGGCTACACCTTC
>TRBV29-1|TRBD1|.|19|TRBJ1-2
CSVEDRKRTGLLPVNGYTF
TGCAGCGTTGAAGATCGTAAAAGGACAGGATTGTTACCGGTTAATGGCTACACCTTC
>TRBV2|TRBD1|.|18|TRBJ1-4
CASRGDRGLWFGGEKLFF
TGTGCCAGCAGGGGGGACAGGGGGCTTTGGTTCGGAGGTGAAAAACTGTTTTTT
>TRBV9|TRBD2|once|15|TRBJ2-3
CASSVGSGGADTQYF
TGTGCCAGCAGCGTGGGTAGCGGGGGGGCAGATACGCAGTATTTT
>TRBV14|.|once|13|TRBJ1-1
CASSPQHNTEAFF
TGTGCCAGCAGCCCCCAACATAACACTGAAGCTTTCTTT
>TRBV6-5|.|.|13|TRBJ1-5
CASSLGARQPQHF
TGTGCCAGCAGTTTAGGGGCTAGGCAGCCCCAGCATTTT
>TRBV5-1|TRBD1|.|13|TRBJ1-1
CASSRPGGTEAFF
TGCGCCAGCAGCAGGCCAGGGGGCACTGAAGCTTTCTTT
>TRBV13|.|.|18|TRBJ1-3
CASSLGAGTTVPGNTIYF
TGTGCCAGCAGCCTCGGGGCGGGGACCACCGTCCCTGGAAACACCATATATTTT
>TRBV18|TRBD1|few|15|TRBJ1-5
CASSPKAGQYQPQHF
TGTGCCAGCTCTCCCAAGGCGGGACAGTATCAGCCCCAGCATTTT
>TRBV18|TRBD2|.|20|TRBJ2-2
CASSPGSASGGLANTGELFF
TGTGCCAGCTCACCCGGTTCGGCTAGCGGGGGGCTCGCGAACACCGGGGAGCTGTTTTTT
>TRBV6-5|TRBD1|.|14|TRBJ1-1
CASRRDRGSTEAFF
TGTGCCAGCAGAAGGGACAGGGGGTCCACTGAAGCTTTCTTT
>TRBV5-1|.|.|15|TRBJ1-3
CASSPQTGSGNTIYF
TGCGCCAGCAGTCCGCAGACGGGCTCTGGAAACACCATATATTTT
>TRBV7-2|.|once|14|TRBJ1-1
CASSSSGLNTEAFF
TGTGCCAGCAGCTCCTCGGGGTTGAACACTGAAGCTTTCTTT
>TRBV10-1|.|.|14|TRBJ1-2
CASSGKQGGGGYTF
TGCGCCAGCAGTGGAAAGCAGGGAGGGGGGGGCTACACCTTC
>TRBV2|.|once|16|TRBJ2-3
CASSDVRGRGTDTQYF
TGTGCCAGCAGTGACGTGCGGGGAAGAGGGACAGATACGCAGTATTTT
>TRBV5-4|TRBD2|.|15|TRBJ2-5
CASSPTSGRQETQYF
TGTGCCAGCAGCCCGACTAGCGGGCGCCAAGAGACCCAGTACTTC
>TRBV14|TRBD1|many|12|TRBJ2-7
CASSTGVYEQYF
TGTGCCAGCAGCACAGGGGTCTACGAGCAGTACTTC
>TRBV7-9|.|.|13|TRBJ1-2
CASSLGTGHGYTF
TGTGCCAGCAGCTTAGGTACGGGTCATGGCTACACCTTC
>TRBV5-1|.|.|14|TRBJ1-1
CASSFIGGNTEAFF
TGCGCCAGCAGCTTTATAGGCGGGAACACTGAAGCTTTCTTT
>TRBV6-1|TRBD1|.|16|TRBJ1-1
CASSEAGYRGNTEAFF
TGTGCCAGCAGTGAAGCGGGGTACAGGGGTAACACTGAAGCTTTCTTT
>TRBV7-2|TRBD2|.|13|TRBJ2-1
CASSLAAGDEQFF
TGTGCCAGCAGCTTAGCAGCGGGGGATGAGCAGTTCTTC
>TRBV7-6|TRBD1|few|15|TRBJ2-2
CASSPIQGWTGELFF
TGTGCCAGCAGCCCGATACAGGGGTGGACCGGGGAGCTGTTTTTT